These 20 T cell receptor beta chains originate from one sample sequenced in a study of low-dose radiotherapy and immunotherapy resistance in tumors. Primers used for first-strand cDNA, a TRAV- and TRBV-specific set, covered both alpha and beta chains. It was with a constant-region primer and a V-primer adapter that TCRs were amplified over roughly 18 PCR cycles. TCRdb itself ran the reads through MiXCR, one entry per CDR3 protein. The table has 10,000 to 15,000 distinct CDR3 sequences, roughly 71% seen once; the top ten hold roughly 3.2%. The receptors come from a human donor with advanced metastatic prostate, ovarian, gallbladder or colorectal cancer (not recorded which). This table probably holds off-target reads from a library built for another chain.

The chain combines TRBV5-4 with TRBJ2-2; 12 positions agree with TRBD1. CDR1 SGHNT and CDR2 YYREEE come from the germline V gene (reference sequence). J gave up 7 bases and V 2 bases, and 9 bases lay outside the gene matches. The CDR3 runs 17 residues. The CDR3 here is CASSFAGTGGAGGELFF. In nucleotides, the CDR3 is TGTGCCAGCAGCTTCGCCGGGACAGGGGGCGCAGGCGGGGAGCTGTTTTTT.

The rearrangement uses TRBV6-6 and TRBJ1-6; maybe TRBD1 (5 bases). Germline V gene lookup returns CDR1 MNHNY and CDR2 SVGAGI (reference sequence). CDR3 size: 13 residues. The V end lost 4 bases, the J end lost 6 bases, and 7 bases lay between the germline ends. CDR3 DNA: TGTGCCAGCAGTTGGGGGACTAATTCACCCCTCCACTTT. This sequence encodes CASSWGTNSPLHF.

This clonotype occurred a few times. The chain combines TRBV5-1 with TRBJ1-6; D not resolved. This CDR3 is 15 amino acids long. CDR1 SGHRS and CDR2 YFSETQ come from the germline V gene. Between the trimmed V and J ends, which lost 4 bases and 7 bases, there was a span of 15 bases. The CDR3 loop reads CASSRMTGENSPLHF. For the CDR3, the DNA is TGCGCCAGCAGCCGGATGACGGGAGAAAATTCACCCCTCCACTTT.

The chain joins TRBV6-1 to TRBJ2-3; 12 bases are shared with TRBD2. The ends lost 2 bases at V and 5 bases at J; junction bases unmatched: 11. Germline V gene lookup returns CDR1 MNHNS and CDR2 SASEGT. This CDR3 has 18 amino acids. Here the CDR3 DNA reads TGTGCCAGCAGTGAAACCTCCCCTAGCGGGAGGGCCGGAGATACGCAGTATTTT. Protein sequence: CASSETSPSGRAGDTQYF.

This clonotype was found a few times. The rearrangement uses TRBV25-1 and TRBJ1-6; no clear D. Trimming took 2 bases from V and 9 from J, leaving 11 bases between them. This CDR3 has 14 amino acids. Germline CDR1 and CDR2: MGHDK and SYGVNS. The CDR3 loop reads CASSEPHSASPLHF. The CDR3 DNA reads TGTGCCAGCAGTGAACCCCATTCGGCTTCACCCCTCCACTTT.

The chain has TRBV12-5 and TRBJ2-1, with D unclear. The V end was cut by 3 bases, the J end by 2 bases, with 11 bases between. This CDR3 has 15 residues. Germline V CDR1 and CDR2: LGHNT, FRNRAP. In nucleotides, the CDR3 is TGTGCTAGTGGTTTACTTGGCCTAACCTACAATGAGCAGTTCTTC. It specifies CASGLLGLTYNEQFF.

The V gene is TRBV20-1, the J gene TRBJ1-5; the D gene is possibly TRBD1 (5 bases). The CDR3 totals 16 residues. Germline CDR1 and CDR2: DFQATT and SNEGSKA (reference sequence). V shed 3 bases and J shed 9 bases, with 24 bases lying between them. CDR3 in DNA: TGCAGTGCTAGGGAGATATCAGGGAGCGGGCGGGGGCCCCAGCATTTT. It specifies CSAREISGSGRGPQHF.

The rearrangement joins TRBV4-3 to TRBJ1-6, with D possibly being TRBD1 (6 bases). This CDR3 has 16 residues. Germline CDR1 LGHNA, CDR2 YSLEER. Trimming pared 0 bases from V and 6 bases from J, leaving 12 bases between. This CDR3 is CASSQDVGTLNSPLHF. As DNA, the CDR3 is TGCGCCAGCAGCCAAGACGTCGGGACACTTAATTCACCCCTCCACTTT.

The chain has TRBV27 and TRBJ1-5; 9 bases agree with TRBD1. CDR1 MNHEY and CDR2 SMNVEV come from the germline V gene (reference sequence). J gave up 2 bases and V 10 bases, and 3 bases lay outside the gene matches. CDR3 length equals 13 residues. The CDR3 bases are TGTGCCACTCGGGACAGGGGCAATCAGCCCCAGCATTTT. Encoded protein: CATRDRGNQPQHF.

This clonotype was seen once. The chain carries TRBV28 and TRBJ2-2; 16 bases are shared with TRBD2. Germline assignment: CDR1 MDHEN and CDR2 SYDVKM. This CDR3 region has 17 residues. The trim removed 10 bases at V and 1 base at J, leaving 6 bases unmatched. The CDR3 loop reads CATLGTSGRGNTGELFF. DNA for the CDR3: TGTGCCACCCTCGGGACTAGCGGGAGGGGGAACACCGGGGAGCTGTTTTTT.

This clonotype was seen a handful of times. The CDR3 region is CASREGRGANVLTF. Written as DNA, the CDR3 is TGTGCCAGCAGGGAGGGGCGTGGGGCCAACGTCCTGACTTTC. The genes are TRBV2 and TRBJ2-6, with D possibly matching TRBD2 (6 bases). The ends were cut back, 6 bases at V and 3 bases at J, with 9 bases in the middle. In germline, CDR1 is SNHLY, CDR2 FYNNEI. The CDR3 is 14 amino acids.

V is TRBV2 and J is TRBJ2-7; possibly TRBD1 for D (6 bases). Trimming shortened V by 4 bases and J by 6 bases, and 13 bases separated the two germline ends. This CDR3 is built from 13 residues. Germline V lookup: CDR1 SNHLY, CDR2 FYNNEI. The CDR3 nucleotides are TGTGCCAGCAGTGGTACAGGGAAAGGCGAGCAGTACTTC. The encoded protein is CASSGTGKGEQYF.

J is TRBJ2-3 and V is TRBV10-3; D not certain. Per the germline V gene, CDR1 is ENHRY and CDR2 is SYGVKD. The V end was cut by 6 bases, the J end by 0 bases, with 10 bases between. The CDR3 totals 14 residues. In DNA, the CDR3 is TGTGCCATCAGGGGTGGGAAAAGCACAGATACGCAGTATTTT. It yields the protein CAIRGGKSTDTQYF.

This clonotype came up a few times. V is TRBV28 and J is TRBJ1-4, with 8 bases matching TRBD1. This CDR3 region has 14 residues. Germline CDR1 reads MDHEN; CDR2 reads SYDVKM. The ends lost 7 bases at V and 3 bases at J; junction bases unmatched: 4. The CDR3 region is CASTSQGANEKLFF. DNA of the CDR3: TGTGCCAGCACCTCACAGGGGGCTAATGAAAAACTGTTTTTT.

In nucleotides, the CDR3 is TGTGCCAGCAGCGCCACACATGGTACAGATACGCAGTATTTT. This encodes CASSATHGTDTQYF. The chain links TRBV3-1 to TRBJ2-3; D is uncertain. This CDR3 is built from 14 residues. Germline CDR1 and CDR2: LGHDT and YNNKEL (reference sequence). V was clipped by 5 bases and J by 3 bases, with 12 bases between them.

The CDR3 sequence is CSANSGVRAEETQYF. For the CDR3, the DNA is TGCAGTGCTAATTCCGGGGTAAGGGCTGAAGAGACCCAGTACTTC. V gene TRBV20-1 combines with J gene TRBJ2-5; D perhaps matches TRBD2 (5 bases). CDR3 length equals 15 residues. CDR1 is DFQATT and CDR2 is SNEGSKA in the germline V gene (reference sequence). The V gene lost 4 bases and the J gene lost 3 bases, with 18 bases spanning the gap.

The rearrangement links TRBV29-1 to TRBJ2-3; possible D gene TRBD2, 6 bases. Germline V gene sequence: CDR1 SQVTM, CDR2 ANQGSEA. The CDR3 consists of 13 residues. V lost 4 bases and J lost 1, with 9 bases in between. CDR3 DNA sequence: TGCAGCGTTGCCGGGAGCCGCACAGATACGCAGTATTTT. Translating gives CSVAGSRTDTQYF.

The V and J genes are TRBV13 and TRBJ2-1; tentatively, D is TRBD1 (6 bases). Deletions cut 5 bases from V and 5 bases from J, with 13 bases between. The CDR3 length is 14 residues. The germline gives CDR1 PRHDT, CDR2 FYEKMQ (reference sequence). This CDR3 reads CASSGGGPNNEQFF. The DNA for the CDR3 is TGTGCCAGCAGCGGGGGCGGGCCTAACAATGAGCAGTTCTTC.

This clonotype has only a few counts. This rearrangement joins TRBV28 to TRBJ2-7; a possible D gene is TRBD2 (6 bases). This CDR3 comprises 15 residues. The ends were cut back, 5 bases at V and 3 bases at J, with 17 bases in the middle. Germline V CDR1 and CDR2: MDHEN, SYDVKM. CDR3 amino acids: CASSPEGPRIYEQYF. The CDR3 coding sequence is TGTGCCAGCAGTCCGGAGGGGCCAAGAATCTACGAGCAGTACTTC. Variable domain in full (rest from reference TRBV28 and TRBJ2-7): DVKVTQSSRYLVKRTGEKVFLECVQDMDHENMFWYRQDPGLGLRLIYFSYDVKMKEKGDIPEGYSVSREKKERFSLILESASTNQTSMYLCASSPEGPRIYEQYFGPGTRLTVT.

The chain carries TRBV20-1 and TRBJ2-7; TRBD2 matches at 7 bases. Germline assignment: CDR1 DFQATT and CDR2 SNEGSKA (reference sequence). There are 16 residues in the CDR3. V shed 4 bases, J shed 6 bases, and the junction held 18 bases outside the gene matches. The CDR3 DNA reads TGCAGTGCTACCACATTTGGGGGAGGGCCTATCGGCGAGCAGTACTTC. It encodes CSATTFGGGPIGEQYF.